This T cell receptor beta chain stems from a study of shared clonotypes between healthy human individuals. Naive CD8 cells lacked CD45RO, underwent positive selection for CCR7 and left out terminally differentiated effector memory CD45RA+ cells. V lost 5 bases and J 3 bases, leaving 14 bases between the germline ends. CDR3 length: 13 amino acids. Germline V gene data show CDR1 as SQVTM and CDR2 as ANQGSEA. TCRdb's copy holds only in-frame clones and misses some; the assay was immunoSEQ multiplex PCR. Here the sample spans about 2 million clones, 85% to 95% being singletons. The receptor's source is a man younger than 35 in good health. V usage is TRBV29-1 and J usage is TRBJ2-7; tentatively, D is TRBD1 (7 bases). Sequenced sample: naive CD8+ T cells sorted from blood. For the CDR3, the DNA is TGCAGCGTTAAGGGGGGACAGAACTACGAGCAGTACTTC. Translating it yields CSVKGGQNYEQYF.